This T cell receptor beta chain was recovered during a study of T cells in Graves' hyperthyroidism and ophthalmopathy. Study findings and constraints: Ophthalmopathy was model-predicted a median approximately 6.9 months pre-onset. Expanded thyroid clonotypes (above 0.001) were mostly also found in blood.

TCR beta CDR3 region amplification was performed from RNA transcripts. HTBI primers drove first-round RT-PCR of the TCR CDR3. From the multiplex PCR reads, TCRdb called clonotypes with MiXCR, one entry per CDR3 protein. Seen here are about 540,000 distinct CDR3 sequences, approximately 44% observed once, and the top ten hold about 8.2%. Hyperthyroidism had been newly diagnosed in patients aged 18 to 65, and its duration was under 2 months. With respect to this clonotype: What it binds is unknown.

Sample: peripheral blood or thyroid tissue (not recorded which). The receptor's source is a woman under 30 with Graves' hyperthyroidism.

The DNA for the CDR3 is TGCAGCGTTGGACTAGCGGGACAGGGGCTTCATGAGACCCAGTACTTC. Translating it yields CSVGLAGQGLHETQYF. V is TRBV29-1 and J is TRBJ2-5; maybe TRBD2 (11 bases). V lost 4 bases to trimming and J lost 5 bases, with 23 bases between them. The CDR3 has 16 amino acids. From germline, CDR1 is SQVTM and CDR2 ANQGSEA.